The present T cell receptor (beta chain) was sequenced within a study of blood T cell repertoires in COVID-19. Unmatched junction bases numbered 4, after V lost 2 bases and J lost 7 bases. In germline, CDR1 is SGHAT, CDR2 FQNNGV. CDR3 length: 14 amino acids. Assay: immunoSEQ multiplex PCR; the TCRdb copy retains only in-frame clones and omits some. The data show approximately 270,000 clones, about 80% seen once. This receptor was obtained from a man older than 75 with acute or convalescent COVID-19. The chain uses TRBV11-2 and TRBJ2-4, with 8 bases matching TRBD1. The specimen sequenced was peripheral blood. CDR3: CASSLSGGGNIQYF. In DNA form, the CDR3 reads TGTGCCAGCAGCTTATCAGGGGGCGGTAACATTCAGTACTTC.